This entry concerns a single T cell receptor (beta chain). Its antigen is unknown. The input lacks base qualities; no much larger clone sits a single base away. The data stem from a study of blood T cells in healthy people across ages (dated by TCRdb to between 2014 and 2017). Study-wide context: In model experiments, template switching captured about one uniquely barcoded TCR beta cDNA molecule for every two T cells. The study analyzed two additional independent replicas of 1 million unique cDNA reads from the same blood draw for two donors, one aged 18 to 29 and one aged 80 or older. Four age groups were formed from the donors: young (average about 17 years), middle-aged (just under 40), aged (approximately 60) and long-lived (about 80). Using deep sequencing normalized with unique cDNA molecular identifiers, the study measured how TCR beta repertoire diversity changes with age.

Preparation of the library involved 5' RACE. TCRdb shows the sequencer as Illumina HiSeq 2500. The second PCR ran for about 7 to 11 cycles and used a J-beta primer mix along with a sample-barcoded 5' primer. Each TCR beta cDNA molecule received a unique molecular identifier from a template-switch 5' adaptor carrying 12 random nucleotides. At least 3 million CDR3-containing paired-end reads were obtained from each sample. All of the RNA was converted into first-strand cDNA using the Mint cDNA synthesis kit, with a TRBC-specific oligonucleotide serving as the primer. Following uracil-DNA glycosylase treatment, a first 18-cycle PCR with universal primers M1SS and BC2_uni_R was performed on all cDNA. The authors processed their data as follows. Normalization of each sample was performed by random selection of 1 million high-quality reads, each carrying a distinct molecular identifier. Instead of being binned into consensus sequences, reads with shared molecular identifiers were discarded. MiTCR, set to a Q25 quality threshold and the strictest error-elimination algorithm, was used for CDR3 identification, clonotype clustering and error correction. A nonparametric unseen species model with Euler transformation was used to estimate lower-bound total TCR beta diversity. TCRdb redid the processing of the public reads, applying fastp at Q25 and MiXCR, and retained in-frame beta chains. Records with the same CDR3 protein are collapsed into one entry carrying the most frequent genes and DNA. TCRdb, not the authors, supplied the V and J calls. Here the sample has about 800,000 distinct CDR3 sequences; roughly 25% occur a single time. The top ten constitute 3% to 4.5% of the sample.

The roughly 39 donors, aged about 6 to 95 years, were systemically healthy Caucasian individuals from Russia. Each donor gave approximately 9.3 milliliters of peripheral blood, collected into EDTA-treated Vacutainer tubes. Ficoll-Paque density-gradient centrifugation was used to isolate PBMCs, with at least 6.5 million per sample. Trizol reagent was used to extract total RNA from the PBMCs, yielding at least 5 micrograms per sample. Naive CD45RAhigh/CD27high T cell percentages were measured by flow cytometry on a PBMC aliquot from every donor. CDR1 and CDR2 (LGHNA, YSLEER) derive from the germline V gene. Trimmed from V: 4 bases; trimmed from J: 4 bases; junction bases lacking a gene match: 10. Taken from cysteine to phenylalanine, the CDR3 has 16 residues. The kept DNA is CDR3 alone, 48 bases in frame from the first base. Results and caveats for the whole study, not just this receptor: Observed TCR beta diversity correlated strongly with the percentage of naive T cells measured by flow cytometry. As age increased, observed TCR beta diversity per million T cells dropped in a roughly linear way, and a significant reduction was already evident by age 40. The long-lived group showed more naive CD4+ T cells, fewer expanded clones and increased TCR diversity than the aged group, suggesting age selection. Estimates of total diversity based on one million sequenced T cells were considered lower bounds and underestimates. Since profiling was done on bulk unsorted PBMCs, naive and antigen-experienced compartments could not be conclusively compared. Because the CMV infection status of the donors was unknown, age-related changes in expanded clonotypes may potentially have been confounded.

These data also formed part of another study, on T cells of mothers and their children. The second study, in turn, reports: Donors were nine systemically healthy Caucasian individuals: three mothers and their six children. cDNA synthesis used all of the extracted RNA, with 1.5 ug of RNA in each 15 ul reaction. Sample barcodes and 2-4 random nucleotides were added via the M1S primer in the second PCR. Each mother yielded over 9.5 million TCR beta CDR3 reads and each child about 3 million reads. TCR recombination output is similarly shaped by thymic selection in related and unrelated pairs, with a minor effect exerted by inherited differences. Normalized repertoire overlap in related mother-child pairs was always slightly higher than in unrelated mother-child pairs, but the difference was never significant. With a sensitivity of approximately 93 clones per million clonotypes, no persistent microchimeric T cell clones were detected. In the study, deep NGS was used to compare the TCR beta repertoires of mothers and children, and features distinguishing related mother-child pairs from unrelated individuals were sought. Mothers averaged roughly 40 +/- 4 years of age and children averaged about 10 +/- 4 years. After adapters were ligated using NEBNext reagents, the libraries underwent 100+100 nt paired-end sequencing on an Illumina HiSeq 2000. Mother and child libraries were prepared a month apart and sequenced in separate runs to prevent cross-contamination. For each donor, somewhere between roughly 450,000 and 2,100,000 distinct TCR beta clonotypes were identified. Naive TCR beta clonotypes were estimated from low-frequency clonotypes matched to each donor's FACS-determined naive share, without sorting.

The source material was blood. The sequence joins TRBV4-3 to TRBJ2-7; a stretch of 10 junction bases matches TRBD1. This TCR derives from a boy aged 5-17 years in good health. The DNA reads as follows: TGCGCCAGCAGCCCGTCTCGTGGGACAGGGGTATACGAGCAGTACTTC. Protein translation: CASSPSRGTGVYEQYF.